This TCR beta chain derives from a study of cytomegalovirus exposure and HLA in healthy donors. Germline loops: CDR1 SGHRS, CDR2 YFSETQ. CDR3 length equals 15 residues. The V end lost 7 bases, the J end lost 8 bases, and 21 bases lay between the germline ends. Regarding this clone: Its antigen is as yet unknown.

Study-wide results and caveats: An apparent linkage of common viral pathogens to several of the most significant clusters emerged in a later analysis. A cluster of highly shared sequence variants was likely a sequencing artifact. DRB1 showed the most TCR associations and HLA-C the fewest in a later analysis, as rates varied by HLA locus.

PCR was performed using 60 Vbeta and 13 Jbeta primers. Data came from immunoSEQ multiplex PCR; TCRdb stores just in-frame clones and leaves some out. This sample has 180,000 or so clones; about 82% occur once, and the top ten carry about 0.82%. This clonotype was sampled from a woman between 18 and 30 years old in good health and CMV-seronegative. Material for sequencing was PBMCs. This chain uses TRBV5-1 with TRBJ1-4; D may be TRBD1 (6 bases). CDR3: CASRITGTSEEKLFF. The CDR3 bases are TGCGCCAGCCGGATTACAGGGACGTCTGAGGAAAAACTGTTTTTT.